Below, 22 T cell receptor beta chains from the same sample are listed, as sequenced in a study of blood T cells in healthy people across ages. Together with a sample-barcoded 5' primer, a J-beta primer mix was included in a second PCR lasting roughly 6 to 12 cycles. TCRdb fed the 5' RACE reads into MiXCR, producing one record per CDR3 protein. The data contain about 680,000 distinct CDR3 sequences, around half of them seen just once; the ten biggest clones take up under 35%. What was sequenced was blood. All receptors come from a woman in her sixties or seventies in good health.

This clonotype appeared a few times. The chain has TRBV4-2 and TRBJ2-7; the D is unclear. Trimming stripped 0 bases from V and 3 bases from J, with 12 bases between. The length of the CDR3 is 15 residues. The V gene's germline CDR1 is LGHNA and CDR2 YNFKEQ. CDR3 sequence: CASSQDSGLLYEQYF. In DNA, the CDR3 is TGTGCCAGCAGCCAAGATTCCGGCTTACTCTACGAGCAGTACTTC.

This chain links TRBV5-1 with TRBJ1-2; no reliable D call. This CDR3 region has 16 residues. Trimming shortened V by 0 bases and J by 4 bases, and 16 bases separated the two germline ends. Germline V gene sequence: CDR1 SGHRS, CDR2 YFSETQ. CDR3 nucleotides: TGCGCCAGCAGCTTGGCCTATCAGGCCGATCGCTATGGCTACACCTTC. Its protein product is CASSLAYQADRYGYTF.

The chain combines TRBV29-1 with TRBJ1-4; 7 bases are shared with TRBD1. The CDR3 spans 13 residues. V lost 3 bases, J lost 4 bases, and 2 bases stayed unmatched. Germline CDR1 reads SQVTM; CDR2 reads ANQGSEA. The CDR3 here is CSVEDRSNEKLFF. The DNA for the CDR3 is TGCAGCGTTGAGGACAGGAGTAATGAAAAACTGTTTTTT.

The chain couples TRBV27 to TRBJ2-7; possible D gene TRBD2, 7 bases. V was clipped by 7 bases and J by 1 base, with 20 bases between them. The CDR3 is 16 residues long. CDR1 is MNHEY, CDR2 SMNVEV, per germline (reference sequence). The CDR3 sequence is CASKLGGGPQSYEQYF. The CDR3 bases are TGTGCCAGCAAATTAGGGGGGGGACCTCAATCCTACGAGCAGTACTTC.

This sequence joins TRBV9 and TRBJ2-7, with TRBD2 identical over 12 bases. CDR1 SGDLS and CDR2 YYNGEE come from the germline V gene. V was clipped by 2 bases and J by 6 bases; unmatched bases: 9. The CDR3 is 16 amino acids. The CDR3 region has the DNA TGTGCCAGCAGCGTTCAACCTCTAGCGGGAGGGCTCGAGCAGTACTTC. Amino acids: CASSVQPLAGGLEQYF.

The chain is built from TRBV27 and TRBJ2-4, with 8 bases fitting TRBD2. Trimming removed 4 bases from V and 13 bases from J; junction bases left unmatched: 12. This CDR3 has 14 amino acids. Germline V gene lookup returns CDR1 MNHEY and CDR2 SMNVEV (reference sequence). CDR3 protein: CASSSGGGPGVQYF. The CDR3 nucleotides read TGTGCCAGCAGTTCGGGGGGGGGACCCGGGGTGCAGTACTTC.

This clonotype was observed a few times. V and J are TRBV7-9 and TRBJ2-3; D is uncertain. The CDR3 has 15 amino acids. V lost 0 bases to trimming and J lost 3 bases, with 10 bases between them. Looked up from germline, CDR1 is SEHNR and CDR2 is FQNEAQ (reference sequence). CDR3: CASSLAGPRTDTQYF. CDR3 in DNA: TGTGCCAGCAGCTTAGCAGGGCCACGGACAGATACGCAGTATTTT.

V is TRBV11-2 and J is TRBJ2-4; a weak D match, TRBD2 (7 bases). The CDR3 has 15 amino acids. With 6 bases removed from V and 6 bases from J, the gap between germline ends came to 18 bases. The germline CDR1 and CDR2 sequences are SGHAT and FQNNGV. The CDR3 is CASRRVQGRANIQYF. The DNA for the CDR3 is TGTGCCAGCAGGCGAGTCCAGGGGAGGGCAAACATTCAGTACTTC.

This clonotype was seen only a few times. The J gene is TRBJ2-7, the V gene TRBV6-2 or TRBV6-3, with TRBD1 matching over 7 bases. V dropped 5 bases and J dropped 3; count of bases not matched to a gene: 7. This CDR3 is built from 14 residues. Germline assignment: CDR1 MNHEY and CDR2 SVGEGT. CDR3 in DNA: TGTGCCAGCAGTAAGCCGGGACAGATCTACGAGCAGTACTTC. Encoded protein: CASSKPGQIYEQYF.

This clonotype occurred a few times. This chain uses TRBV29-1 with TRBJ2-5; D remains ambiguous. Trimming removed 2 bases at V and 2 bases at J, with 12 bases between. The CDR3 sequence is 14 residues long. The germline V gene has CDR1 SQVTM and CDR2 ANQGSEA. The CDR3 sequence: CSVEWRFLQETQYF. The CDR3 DNA reads as TGCAGCGTTGAATGGCGGTTTCTACAAGAGACCCAGTACTTC.

The V call is TRBV7-2, the J call TRBJ2-1, with 7 nucleotides matching TRBD2. The germline V gene has CDR1 SGHTA and CDR2 FQGNSA. CDR3 length: 14 residues. Trimming cost V 0 bases and J 8 bases; bases outside gene matches: 4. The CDR3 here is CTSSLARENYEQFF. For the CDR3, the DNA is TGTACCAGCAGCTTAGCGCGGGAGAACTATGAGCAGTTCTTC.

The chain uses TRBV20-1 and TRBJ2-5; 10 bases fit TRBD2. The CDR3 totals 15 residues. V dropped 2 bases and J dropped 5; count of bases not matched to a gene: 8. Germline V CDR1 and CDR2: DFQATT, SNEGSKA (reference sequence). CDR3 loop: CSARIASGSSETQYF. CDR3 DNA: TGCAGTGCTAGAATAGCTAGCGGGAGTTCTGAGACCCAGTACTTC.

This clonotype was seen just once. The chain is built from TRBV20-1 and TRBJ1-4, with D perhaps TRBD1 (5 bases). This CDR3 comprises 14 residues. The germline V gene has CDR1 DFQATT and CDR2 SNEGSKA (reference sequence). Deletions cut 2 bases from V and 8 bases from J, with 15 bases between. The CDR3 DNA is TGCAGTGCTAGACAGGGTGCGGGTCGAGAAAAACTGTTTTTT. Translating gives CSARQGAGREKLFF.

The rearrangement uses TRBV14 and TRBJ2-1; 7 bases agree with TRBD2. The CDR3 totals 11 residues. V was pared by 1 base and J by 13 bases, with 1 base of the junction left unmatched. Germline CDR1 SGHDN, CDR2 FVKESK. The CDR3 DNA reads as TGTGCCAGCAGCCAAGGGACTAGTCAGTTCTTC. Translating gives CASSQGTSQFF.

The V gene is TRBV20-1, the J gene TRBJ2-7; TRBD2 matches 9 bases. The J call is doubtful: the DNA matches TRBJ2-5 better. CDR3 size: 12 residues. CDR1 is DFQATT and CDR2 is SNEGSKA in the germline V gene (reference sequence). The CDR3 DNA reads as TGCAGGGTAGCGGGAGAAGGCGAGACCCAGTACTTC. It codes for CRVAGEGETQYF.

This clonotype has more than one count but fewer than ten. The chain employs TRBV4-2 and TRBJ2-7, with D perhaps matching TRBD2 (6 bases). The V end lost 0 bases, the J end lost 3 bases, and 12 bases lay between the germline ends. The CDR3 has 15 amino acids. Germline CDR1 is LGHNA and CDR2 is YNFKEQ. The CDR3 DNA sequence: TGTGCCAGCAGCCAAGACCCCGGAGGGTACTACGAGCAGTACTTC. Protein: CASSQDPGGYYEQYF.

This clonotype was recorded only once. This sequence joins TRBV3-1 and TRBJ2-7; no firm D call. CDR1 is LGHDT, CDR2 YNNKEL, per germline (reference sequence). This CDR3 spans 14 amino acids. V was clipped by 1 base and J by 2 bases, with 9 bases between them. The CDR3 DNA sequence: TGTGCCAGCAGCCAAGCAACCACAGCCTACGAGCAGTACTTC. Encoded protein: CASSQATTAYEQYF.

The chain joins TRBV3-1 to TRBJ2-1; D unclear. The CDR3 loop spans 13 amino acids. The V gene's germline CDR1 is LGHDT and CDR2 YNNKEL (reference sequence). Trimming stripped 5 bases from V and 10 bases from J, with 15 bases between. The CDR3 sequence is CASSERAIREQFF. DNA for the CDR3: TGTGCCAGCAGCGAACGTGCCATCCGGGAGCAGTTCTTC.

This clonotype was observed a few times. This sequence joins TRBV7-2 and TRBJ2-7, with D maybe TRBD1 (6 bases). V dropped 5 bases and J dropped 2 bases, with 10 bases sitting between them. The germline V gene encodes CDR1 SGHTA and CDR2 FQGNSA. CDR3 length: 13 residues. DNA for the CDR3: TGTGCCAGCAGCCGTCGGACAGCCTACGAGCAGTACTTC. This translates into CASSRRTAYEQYF.

The chain employs TRBV18 and TRBJ1-5, with a weak D call TRBD1 (6 bases). The ends were cut back, 4 bases at V and 5 bases at J, with 12 bases in the middle. The germline CDR1 and CDR2 sequences are KGHSH and LQKENI. The CDR3 is made up of 14 amino acids. The CDR3 DNA sequence: TGTGCCAGCTCACGACTCAGGGGCCATCAGCCCCAGCATTTT. Protein: CASSRLRGHQPQHF.

The CDR3 loop reads CASSRGDRPSYEQYF. The CDR3 DNA reads TGTGCCAGCAGCCGGGGGGACAGACCGTCCTACGAGCAGTACTTC. The genes are TRBV7-2 and TRBJ2-7; perhaps D is TRBD1 or TRBD2 (7 bases each). V lost 5 bases and J lost 1, with 15 bases in between. The CDR3 length is 15 residues. Germline V gene lookup returns CDR1 SGHTA and CDR2 FQGNSA.

This clonotype was found a few times. The V gene is TRBV5-1, the J gene TRBJ1-2; perhaps TRBD1 as D (6 bases). In germline, CDR1 is SGHRS, CDR2 YFSETQ. The CDR3 spans 15 residues. V was cut by 1 base and J by 2 bases, with 12 bases left in between. CDR3 residues: CASSLLSGANYGYTF. Here the CDR3 DNA reads TGCGCCAGCAGCTTGCTATCGGGGGCCAACTATGGCTACACCTTC.